This passage covers 5 T cell receptor beta chains from one sample sequenced in a study of blood T cells in healthy people across ages. Sample-barcoded 5' priming and a J-beta primer mix drove a second PCR of roughly 7 to 11 cycles. A single record per CDR3 protein comes from TCRdb applying MiXCR to the 5' RACE reads. The repertoire has about 1,600,000 distinct CDR3 sequences, approximately 38% of them found once; the top ten carry roughly 7.7%. The sample comprised blood. These receptors were obtained from a woman between 18 and 30 years old in good health.

This chain links TRBV5-1 with TRBJ1-6; 8 positions agree with TRBD1. This CDR3 spans 14 amino acids. With 5 bases clipped from V and 7 bases from J, the junction kept 5 bases outside the gene matches. Germline assignment: CDR1 SGHRS and CDR2 YFSETQ. CDR3 nucleotide sequence: TGCGCCAGCAGGGATACAGGGGGGAATTCACCCCTCCACTTT. Protein product: CASRDTGGNSPLHF.

For this clonotype: Its ends do not fully match the called genes, so a read error is possible. This rearrangement joins TRBV30 to TRBJ2-5, with D tentatively TRBD2 (5 bases). CDR3 size: 12 residues. CDR1 is GTSNPN, CDR2 SVGIG, per germline (reference sequence). CDR3 in amino acids: CAGSPGQETQYF. The CDR3 bases are TGTGCCGGGAGCCCGGGGCAAGAGACCCAGTACTTC.

The chain uses TRBV5-1 and TRBJ1-1; D remains unclear. This CDR3 is built from 13 residues. V was shortened by 4 bases and J by 3 bases, with 10 bases between the two germline ends. CDR1 is SGHRS and CDR2 is YFSETQ in the germline V gene. The CDR3 loop reads CASSPQADTEAFF. As DNA, the CDR3 is TGCGCCAGCAGCCCCCAGGCCGACACTGAAGCTTTCTTT. The complete variable domain, with remaining parts taken from reference TRBV5-1 and TRBJ1-1, reads KAGVTQTPRYLIKTRGQQVTLSCSPISGHRSVSWYQQTPGQGLQFLFEYFSETQRNKGNFPGRFSGRQFSNSRSEMNVSTLELGDSALYLCASSPQADTEAFFGQGTRLTVV.

The V call is TRBV7-2, the J call TRBJ2-5; D ambiguous. This CDR3 is built from 15 residues. Trimming removed 1 base at V and 11 bases at J, with 20 bases between. The germline gives CDR1 SGHTA, CDR2 FQGNSA. CDR3 protein: CASSLDTRAEYEQYF. CDR3 nucleotides: TGTGCCAGCAGCTTAGACACTCGGGCCGAGTATGAGCAGTACTTC. The full variable domain, completed using reference TRBV7-2 and TRBJ2-5, is GAGVSQSPSNKVTEKGKDVELRCDPISGHTALYWYRQSLGQGLEFLIYFQGNSAPDKSGLPSDRFSAERTGGSVSTLTIQRTQQEDSAVYLCASSLDTRAEYEQYFGPGTRLLVL.

This clonotype appeared a few times. This rearrangement joins TRBV20-1 to TRBJ1-2; a possible D gene is TRBD1 (6 bases). Germline CDR1 and CDR2: DFQATT and SNEGSKA (reference sequence). The CDR3 runs 13 residues. V lost 8 bases and J lost 3, with 16 bases in between. Here the CDR3 DNA reads TGCAGTACAGGGTGGGGCGGCGACTATGGCTACACCTTC. This gives the protein CSTGWGGDYGYTF.